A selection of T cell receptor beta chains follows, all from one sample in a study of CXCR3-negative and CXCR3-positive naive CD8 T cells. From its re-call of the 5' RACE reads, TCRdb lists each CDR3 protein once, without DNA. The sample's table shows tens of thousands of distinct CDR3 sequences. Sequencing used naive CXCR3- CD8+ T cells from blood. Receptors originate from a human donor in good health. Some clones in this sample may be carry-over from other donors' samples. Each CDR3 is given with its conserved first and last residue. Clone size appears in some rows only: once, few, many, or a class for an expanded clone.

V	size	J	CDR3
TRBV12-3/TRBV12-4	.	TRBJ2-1	CASSLGGQGAHSSYNEQFF
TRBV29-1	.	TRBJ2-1	CSVDYPSGSLFF
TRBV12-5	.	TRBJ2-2	CASGFTIPGGRHTGELFF
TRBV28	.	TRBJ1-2	CASRRDGSVRGYTF
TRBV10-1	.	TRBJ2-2	CARTSPNTGELFF
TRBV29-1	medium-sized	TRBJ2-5	CSVEGLSEDVQETQYF
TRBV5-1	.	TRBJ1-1	CASSLTGAVTEAF
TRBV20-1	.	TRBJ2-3	CSATGLAGEGGTDTQYF
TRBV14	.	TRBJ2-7	CASSIAGGTYEQYF
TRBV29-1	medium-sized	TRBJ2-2	CSAAGTSNTGELFF
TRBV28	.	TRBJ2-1	CASSLYGGASSEQFF
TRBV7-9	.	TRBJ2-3	CASSSRQGHADTQYF
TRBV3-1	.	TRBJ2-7	CASSQGQGIYEQYF
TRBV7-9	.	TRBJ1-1	CASSSVLDRGPLIEAFF
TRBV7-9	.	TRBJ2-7	CASTPSFSYEQYF
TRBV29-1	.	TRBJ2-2	CSAPKGREEVGELFF
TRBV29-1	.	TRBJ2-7	CSVELAGTYEQYF
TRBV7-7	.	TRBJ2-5	CASSLDQGAGKETQYF